A single TCR beta chain is shown here with its context. Trimming stripped 7 bases from V and 5 bases from J, with 14 bases between. CDR3 length equals 13 residues. Per the germline V gene, CDR1 is SEHNR and CDR2 is FQNEAQ (reference sequence). The data originate from a study of blood T cell repertoires in COVID-19. Study context: COVID-19 samples collected from the United States, Italy and Spain covered acute and convalescent phases.

The protocol was immunoSEQ multiplex PCR, while the TCRdb copy is restricted to in-frame clones and leaves out a portion. The sample yields 65,000 to 95,000 clones, around 90% seen once. The chain has TRBV7-9 and TRBJ1-2, with D perhaps TRBD1 (5 bases). The clonotype comes from a man over 45 with active COVID-19. Sequenced: peripheral blood. The DNA for the CDR3 is TGTGCCAGCAAACGGCCGGACACTTATGGCTACACCTTC. Translated, it gives CASKRPDTYGYTF.